This TCR beta chain was identified in a study of T-cell memory formation after mild COVID-19. Study-wide results and caveats: Contracting CD4+ clones sat mainly in CM and EM; CD8+ in EMRA. The authors left the SARS-CoV-2 specificity of second-wave clones peaking on day 37 unconfirmed.

The germline V gene encodes CDR1 KGHSH and CDR2 LQKENI. V shed 0 bases and J 4 bases; nucleotides not matched to a gene: 3. The CDR3 runs 15 residues. Researchers used 5'RACE with constant-segment primers to make TCR alpha and TCR beta cDNA libraries that carry sample barcodes and UMIs. From the 5' RACE reads, TCRdb called clonotypes with MiXCR, one entry per CDR3 protein. Of 500,000 to 600,000 distinct CDR3 sequences in the sample, more than 15% were seen once. Points on this clonotype: Its antigen is still unknown.

This TCR derives from an adult woman who had mild COVID-19 (a few samples of this study predate the infection). Cell type and time point are not known. Sequenced material: PBMCs or a T cell subset sorted from them (not recorded which). The V call is TRBV18, the J call TRBJ2-4; TRBD2 matches 7 bases. The CDR3 region has the DNA TGTGCCAGCTCACCACCGTTCGGGGGGAAAAACATTCAGTACTTC. Amino acid sequence: CASSPPFGGKNIQYF. Using reference TRBV18 and TRBJ2-4 for the parts outside the CDR3, the full variable domain is NAGVMQNPRHLVRRRGQEARLRCSPMKGHSHVYWYRQLPEEGLKFMVYLQKENIIDESGMPKERFSAEFPKEGPSILRIQQVVRGDSAAYFCASSPPFGGKNIQYFGAGTRLSVL.